One and the same sample provided the 7 T cell receptor beta chains below, sequenced in a study of T cell changes during pregnancy in multiple sclerosis. Repertoires were generated with immunoSEQ multiplex PCR, while TCRdb's copy carries only in-frame clones and drops some. The sample lists roughly 64,000 clones; about 90% were seen once. The sample here was peripheral blood, taken in the third trimester of pregnancy. The receptor source for this set is a female donor in good health, enrolled as a control in a pregnancy study.

The gene calls are TRBV11-3 and TRBJ1-1; D gene ambiguous. The germline V gene has CDR1 SGHNT and CDR2 YENEEA. The CDR3 is 14 amino acids. The ends were cut back, 2 bases at V and 8 bases at J, with 15 bases in the middle. The CDR3 sequence: CASSLLRQRPEAFF. CDR3 bases: TGTGCCAGCAGCTTATTACGGCAGAGGCCCGAAGCTTTCTTT.

This clone was recorded once. The chain has TRBV4-1 and TRBJ2-5; TRBD2 matches 8 bases. Trimming removed 0 bases from V and 4 bases from J; junction bases left unmatched: 7. The CDR3 has 16 residues. CDR1 and CDR2 (germline): MGHRA, YSYEKL. The DNA for the CDR3 is TGCGCCAGCAGCCAAGAATTTGCGGGAGGTGGAGAGACCCAGTACTTC. It specifies CASSQEFAGGGETQYF.

J is TRBJ1-1 and V is TRBV5-1; TRBD1 is a possible D gene (5 bases). The CDR3 runs 14 residues. Germline V gene lookup returns CDR1 SGHRS and CDR2 YFSETQ. V lost 4 bases to trimming and J lost 2 bases, with 12 bases between them. In DNA, the CDR3 is TGCGCCAGCAGCGCGGACACCTTTAACACTGAAGCTTTCTTT. Translation gives CASSADTFNTEAFF.

The chain carries TRBV10-3 and TRBJ2-1; TRBD1 might be the D (5 bases). Germline values: CDR1 ENHRY, CDR2 SYGVKD. Trimming took off 1 base at V and 5 bases at J, with 18 bases between the two ends. The CDR3 consists of 17 residues. The CDR3, as DNA: TGTGCCATCAGTGAGTGGCAGGGCGGCGTTGTGGACAATGAGCAGTTCTTC. This encodes CAISEWQGGVVDNEQFF.

The chain employs TRBV19 and TRBJ2-7; TRBD1 aligns across 7 bases. V shed 3 bases, J shed 3 bases, and the junction held 2 bases outside the gene matches. Germline V gene data show CDR1 as LNHDA and CDR2 as SQIVND (reference sequence). The CDR3 extends over 13 amino acids. CDR3 sequence reads: CASSIGDSYEQYF. The CDR3 region has the DNA TGTGCCAGTAGTATTGGGGACAGCTACGAGCAGTACTTC. Full variable domain (outside the CDR3, taken from reference TRBV19 and TRBJ2-7): DGGITQSPKYLFRKEGQNVTLSCEQNLNHDAMYWYRQDPGQGLRLIYYSQIVNDFQKGDIAEGYSVSREKKESFPLTVTSAQKNPTAFYLCASSIGDSYEQYFGPGTRLTVT.

This chain joins TRBV6-1 and TRBJ1-5, with a possible D match to TRBD1 (6 bases). Germline V gives CDR1 MNHNS, CDR2 SASEGT. CDR3 length equals 13 residues. V was trimmed by 5 bases and J by 9 bases, leaving 14 bases between them. CDR3 coding DNA: TGTGCCAGCAGTTCAGATCCAGGGGCGCCCCAGCATTTT. Its protein is CASSSDPGAPQHF.

The chain recombines TRBV9 with TRBJ2-1; 13 bases agree with TRBD2. Germline V gene data show CDR1 as SGDLS and CDR2 as YYNGEE. The V and J ends lost 0 bases and 4 bases, in that order; junction bases with no gene match: 4. The CDR3 loop spans 17 amino acids. The CDR3 protein is CASSVVGTSGTYNEQFF. DNA of the CDR3: TGTGCCAGCAGCGTAGTCGGGACTAGCGGGACATACAATGAGCAGTTCTTC.